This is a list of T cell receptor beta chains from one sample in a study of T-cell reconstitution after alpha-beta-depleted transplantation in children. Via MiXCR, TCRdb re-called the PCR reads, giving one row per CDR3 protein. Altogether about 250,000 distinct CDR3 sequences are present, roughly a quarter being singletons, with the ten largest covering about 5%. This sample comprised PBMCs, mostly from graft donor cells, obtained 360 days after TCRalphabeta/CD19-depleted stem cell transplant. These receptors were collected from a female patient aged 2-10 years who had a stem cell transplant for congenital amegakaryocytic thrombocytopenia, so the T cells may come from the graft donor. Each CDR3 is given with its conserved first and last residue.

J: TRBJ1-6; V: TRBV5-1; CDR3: CASNWDRVPALHF
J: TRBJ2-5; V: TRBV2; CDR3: CASRSSFLETQYF
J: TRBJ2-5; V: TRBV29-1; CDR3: CSVLYLEETQYF
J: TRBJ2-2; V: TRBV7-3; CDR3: CASSRDPGQFNTGELFF
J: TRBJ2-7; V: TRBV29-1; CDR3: CSVESAGTYEQYF
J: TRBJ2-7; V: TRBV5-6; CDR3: CASSLADGGAGGPVYEQYF
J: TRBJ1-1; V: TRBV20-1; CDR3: CSARDGRVPEAFF
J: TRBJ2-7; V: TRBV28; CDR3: CASNHIAGVSYEQYF
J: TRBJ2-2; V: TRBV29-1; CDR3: CSVVEAGKNTGELFF
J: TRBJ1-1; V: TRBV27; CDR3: CASSPRATVNTEAFF
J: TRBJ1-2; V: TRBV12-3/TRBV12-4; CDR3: CTRSLHSADRGINYGYTF
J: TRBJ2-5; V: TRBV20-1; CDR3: CSARGGLTQETQYF
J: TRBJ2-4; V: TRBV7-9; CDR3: CASSLVWRGDIQYF
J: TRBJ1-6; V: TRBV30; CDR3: CAWSVRSNGSPLHF
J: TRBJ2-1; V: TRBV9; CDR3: CASSGDMGVRYNEQFF
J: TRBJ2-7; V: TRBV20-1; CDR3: CSAFLGGGPYEQYF
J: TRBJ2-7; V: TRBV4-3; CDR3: CASSQETSGIYGSSYEQYF
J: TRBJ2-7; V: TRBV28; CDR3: CASTPKGQGALEQYF
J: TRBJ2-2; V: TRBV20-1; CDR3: CSARDLGLYSTGELFF
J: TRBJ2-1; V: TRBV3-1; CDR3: CAIPGLGGEQFF
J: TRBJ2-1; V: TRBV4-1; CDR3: CASSQLVASLSVLTLEQFF
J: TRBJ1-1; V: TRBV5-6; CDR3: CASSAGQSNTEAFF
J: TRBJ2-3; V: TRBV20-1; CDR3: CSARGTGGGETQYF
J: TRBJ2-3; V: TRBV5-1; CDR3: CASSPRLADTQYF
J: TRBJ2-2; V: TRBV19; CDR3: CASSLSYTGELFF
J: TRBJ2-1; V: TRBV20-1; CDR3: CSARGDPLSYNEQFF
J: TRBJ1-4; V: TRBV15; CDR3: CATSRDRSPTNEKLFF
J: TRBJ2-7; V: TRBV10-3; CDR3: CAISRSGGDAYEQYF
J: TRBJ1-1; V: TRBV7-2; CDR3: CASSPGGQKNTEAFF
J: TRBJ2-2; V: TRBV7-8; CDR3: CASSPRTSANTGELFF
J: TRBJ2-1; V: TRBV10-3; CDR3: CATRESSGSSYNEQFF
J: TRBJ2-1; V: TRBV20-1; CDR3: CSAETHNEQFF
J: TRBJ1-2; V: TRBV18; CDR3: CASSPSGDGYTF
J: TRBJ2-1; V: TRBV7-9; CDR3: CATEGGQWYNEQFF
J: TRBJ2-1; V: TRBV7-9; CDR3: CASSLVPGWGEQFF
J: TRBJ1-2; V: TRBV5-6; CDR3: CASSFVPGRAGYGYTF